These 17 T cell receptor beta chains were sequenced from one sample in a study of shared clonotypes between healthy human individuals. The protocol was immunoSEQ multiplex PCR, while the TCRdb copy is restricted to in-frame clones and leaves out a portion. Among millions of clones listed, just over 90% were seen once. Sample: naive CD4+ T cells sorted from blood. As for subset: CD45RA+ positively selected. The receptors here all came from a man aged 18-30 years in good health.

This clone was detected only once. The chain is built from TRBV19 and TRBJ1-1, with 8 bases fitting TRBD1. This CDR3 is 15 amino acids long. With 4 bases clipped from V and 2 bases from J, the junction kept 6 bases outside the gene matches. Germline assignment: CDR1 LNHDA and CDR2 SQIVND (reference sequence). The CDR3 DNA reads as TGTGCCAGTAGTACTAGACAGGGGATAAACACTGAAGCTTTCTTT. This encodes CASSTRQGINTEAFF.

CDR3 region: CASADWDLSYEQYF. The CDR3 coding sequence is TGTGCCAGCGCCGACTGGGACCTCTCCTACGAGCAGTACTTC. The J gene is TRBJ2-7, the V gene TRBV18; the D call may be TRBD1 or TRBD2 (5 bases each). The CDR3 runs 14 residues. Germline V gene sequence: CDR1 KGHSH, CDR2 LQKENI. Trimming cost V 8 bases and J 0 bases, with 14 bases left between them. Using reference TRBV18 and TRBJ2-7 for the parts outside the CDR3, the full variable domain is NAGVMQNPRHLVRRRGQEARLRCSPMKGHSHVYWYRQLPEEGLKFMVYLQKENIIDESGMPKERFSAEFPKEGPSILRIQQVVRGDSAAYFCASADWDLSYEQYFGPGTRLTVT.

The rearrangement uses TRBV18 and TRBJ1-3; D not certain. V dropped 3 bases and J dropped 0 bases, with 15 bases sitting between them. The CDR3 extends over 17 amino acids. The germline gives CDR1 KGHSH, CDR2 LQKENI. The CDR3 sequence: CASSPILAGDSGNTIYF. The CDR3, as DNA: TGTGCCAGCTCACCCATACTGGCAGGAGACTCTGGAAACACCATATATTTT.

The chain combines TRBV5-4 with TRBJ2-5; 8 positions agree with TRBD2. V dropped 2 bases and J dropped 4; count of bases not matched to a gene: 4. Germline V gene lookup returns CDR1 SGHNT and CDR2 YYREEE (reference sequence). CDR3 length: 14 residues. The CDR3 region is CASSLPGLVETQYF. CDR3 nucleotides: TGTGCCAGCAGCTTACCGGGACTAGTAGAGACCCAGTACTTC.

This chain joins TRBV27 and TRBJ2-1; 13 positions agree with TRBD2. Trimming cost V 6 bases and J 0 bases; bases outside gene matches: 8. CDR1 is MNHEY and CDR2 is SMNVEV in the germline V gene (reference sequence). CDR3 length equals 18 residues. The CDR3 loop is CASSGLAGDLSSYNEQFF. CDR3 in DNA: TGTGCCAGCAGCGGACTAGCGGGGGACCTAAGCTCCTACAATGAGCAGTTCTTC.

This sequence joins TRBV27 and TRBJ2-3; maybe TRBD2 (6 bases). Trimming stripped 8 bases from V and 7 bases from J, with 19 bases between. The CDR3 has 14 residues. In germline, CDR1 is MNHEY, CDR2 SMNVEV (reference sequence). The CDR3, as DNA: TGTGCCAGCTCCCCCAGGGACTTACGGAATACGCAGTATTTT. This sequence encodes CASSPRDLRNTQYF.

The CDR3 DNA reads as TGTGCCAGCAGCTCGTACAGGGGGCCTGATAATGAAAAACTGTTTTTT. Translation gives CASSSYRGPDNEKLFF. J is TRBJ1-4 and V is TRBV11-2; 9 nucleotides agree with TRBD1. CDR1 is SGHAT and CDR2 is FQNNGV in the germline V gene. After removal of 4 bases from V and 4 bases from J, the junction contained 7 bases not matched to a gene. The CDR3 covers 16 residues.

The CDR3 region is CASSQGLLAGAYNEQFF. The DNA of the CDR3 is TGCGCCAGCAGCCAGGGCTTACTAGCGGGGGCCTACAATGAGCAGTTCTTC. V gene TRBV4-1 combines with J gene TRBJ2-1; 11 bases are shared with TRBD2. Germline CDR1 and CDR2: MGHRA and YSYEKL. J gave up 2 bases and V 3 bases, and 6 bases lay outside the gene matches. This CDR3 spans 17 amino acids.

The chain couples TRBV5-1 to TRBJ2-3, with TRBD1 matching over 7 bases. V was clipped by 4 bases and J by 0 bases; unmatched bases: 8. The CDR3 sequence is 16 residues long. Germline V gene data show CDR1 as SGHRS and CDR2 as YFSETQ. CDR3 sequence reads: CASSTQTGSSTDTQYF. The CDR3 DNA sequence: TGCGCCAGCAGCACCCAGACAGGGTCTAGCACAGATACGCAGTATTTT.

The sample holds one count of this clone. The CDR3 DNA sequence: TGTGCCAGCAGCGGGGGCCGAAGCGACCAGTACTTC. This gives the protein CASSGGRSDQYF. The V and J genes are TRBV21-1 and TRBJ2-5; the D call in the table, TRBD1, was not verified against the DNA. TRBV21-1 is annotated as a pseudogene. The CDR3 is 12 amino acids.

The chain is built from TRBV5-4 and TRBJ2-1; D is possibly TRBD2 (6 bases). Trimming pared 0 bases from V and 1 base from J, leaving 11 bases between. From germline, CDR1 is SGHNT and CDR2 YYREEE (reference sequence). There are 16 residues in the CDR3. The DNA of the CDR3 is TGTGCCAGCAGCTTGGGGGGGGAACCTTCCTACAATGAGCAGTTCTTC. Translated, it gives CASSLGGEPSYNEQFF.

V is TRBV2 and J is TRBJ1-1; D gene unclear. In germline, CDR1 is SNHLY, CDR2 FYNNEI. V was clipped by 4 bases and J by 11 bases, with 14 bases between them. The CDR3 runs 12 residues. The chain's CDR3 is CASSVLEDVAFF. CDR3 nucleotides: TGTGCCAGCAGTGTATTGGAGGATGTTGCTTTCTTT.

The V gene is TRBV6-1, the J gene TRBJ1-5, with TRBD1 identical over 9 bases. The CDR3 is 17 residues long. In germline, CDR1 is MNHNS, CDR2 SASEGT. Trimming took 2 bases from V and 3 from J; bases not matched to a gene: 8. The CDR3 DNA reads TGTGCCAGCAGTGAACTTCCCGGGACAGGGAACAATCAGCCCCAGCATTTT. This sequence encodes CASSELPGTGNNQPQHF.

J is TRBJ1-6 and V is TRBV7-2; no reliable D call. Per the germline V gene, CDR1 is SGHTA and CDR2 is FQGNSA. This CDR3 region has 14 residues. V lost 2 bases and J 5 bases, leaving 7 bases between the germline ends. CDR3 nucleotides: TGTGCCAGCAGCTTACGGGGAGATAATTCACCCCTCCACTTT. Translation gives CASSLRGDNSPLHF.

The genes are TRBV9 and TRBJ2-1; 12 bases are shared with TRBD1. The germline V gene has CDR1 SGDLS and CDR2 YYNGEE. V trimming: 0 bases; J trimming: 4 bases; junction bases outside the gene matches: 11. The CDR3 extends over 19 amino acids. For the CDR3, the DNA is TGTGCCAGCAGCGTAGGTCCCGGGACAGGGGGCCGCGGGTACAATGAGCAGTTCTTC. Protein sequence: CASSVGPGTGGRGYNEQFF.

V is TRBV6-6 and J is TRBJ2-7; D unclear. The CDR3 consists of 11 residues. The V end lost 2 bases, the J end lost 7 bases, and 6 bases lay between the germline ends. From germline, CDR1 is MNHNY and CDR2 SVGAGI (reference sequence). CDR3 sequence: CASSYQKEQYF. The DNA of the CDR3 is TGTGCCAGCAGTTACCAGAAAGAGCAGTACTTC.

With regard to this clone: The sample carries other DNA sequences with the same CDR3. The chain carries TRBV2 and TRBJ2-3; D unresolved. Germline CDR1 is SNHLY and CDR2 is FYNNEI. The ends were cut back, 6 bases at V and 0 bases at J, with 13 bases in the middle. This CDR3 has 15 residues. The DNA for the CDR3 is TGTGCCAGCAGGGGTCAAGGCGTTAGCACAGATACGCAGTATTTT. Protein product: CASRGQGVSTDTQYF.